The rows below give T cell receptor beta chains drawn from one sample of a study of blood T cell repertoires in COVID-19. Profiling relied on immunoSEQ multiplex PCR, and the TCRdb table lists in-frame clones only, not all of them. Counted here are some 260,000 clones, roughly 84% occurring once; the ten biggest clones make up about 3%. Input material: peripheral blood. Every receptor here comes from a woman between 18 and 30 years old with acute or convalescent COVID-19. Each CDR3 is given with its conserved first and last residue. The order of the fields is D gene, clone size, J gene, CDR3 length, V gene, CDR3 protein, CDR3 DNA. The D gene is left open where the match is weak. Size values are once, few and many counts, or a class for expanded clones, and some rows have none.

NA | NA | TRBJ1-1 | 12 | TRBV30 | CAWILMNTEAFF | TGTGCCTGGATCTTAATGAACACTGAAGCTTTCTTT
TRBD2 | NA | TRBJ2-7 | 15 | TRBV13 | CASSPGTSAYHEQYF | TGTGCCAGCAGCCCTGGGACTAGCGCTTACCACGAGCAGTACTTC
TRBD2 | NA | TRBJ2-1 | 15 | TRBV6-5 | CASSRSGSRINEQFF | TGTGCCAGCAGCCGTAGCGGGAGTAGGATCAATGAGCAGTTCTTC
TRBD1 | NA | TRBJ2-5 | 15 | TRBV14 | CASSQGAGGAETQYF | TGTGCCAGCAGCCAAGGGGCAGGGGGCGCGGAGACCCAGTACTTC
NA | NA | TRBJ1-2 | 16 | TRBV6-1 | CASSDGAQGPFHGYTF | TGTGCCAGCAGTGACGGGGCCCAGGGGCCGTTTCATGGCTACACCTTC
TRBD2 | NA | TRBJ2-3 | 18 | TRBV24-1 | CATSDLWTSGTSTDTQYF | TGTGCCACCAGTGACCTATGGACTAGCGGGACCAGCACAGATACGCAGTATTTT
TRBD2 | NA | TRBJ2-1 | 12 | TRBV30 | CAWSASTSLQFF | TGTGCCTGGAGTGCCTCGACTAGCTTACAGTTCTTC
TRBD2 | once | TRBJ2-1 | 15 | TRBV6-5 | CASSPARGGYNEQFF | TGTGCCAGCAGCCCGGCTCGGGGGGGTTACAATGAGCAGTTCTTC
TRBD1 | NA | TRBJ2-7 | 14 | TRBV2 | CASSLDRGLSEQYF | TGTGCCAGCAGCTTGGACAGGGGATTGAGCGAGCAGTACTTC
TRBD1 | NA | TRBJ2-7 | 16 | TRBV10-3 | CAIREPGQGTSYEQYF | TGTGCCATCAGAGAACCGGGACAGGGTACCTCCTACGAGCAGTACTTC
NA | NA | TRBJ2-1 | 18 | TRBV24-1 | CATSDPPGVAGSYNEQFF | TGTGCCACCAGTGATCCACCGGGGGTAGCAGGGTCCTACAATGAGCAGTTCTTC
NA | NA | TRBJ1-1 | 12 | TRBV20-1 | CSASQVITEAFF | TGCAGTGCTAGTCAGGTAATCACTGAAGCTTTCTTT
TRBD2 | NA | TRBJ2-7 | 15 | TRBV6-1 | CASSEGGRGLYEQYF | TGTGCCAGCAGTGAGGGCGGGAGGGGATTATACGAGCAGTACTTC
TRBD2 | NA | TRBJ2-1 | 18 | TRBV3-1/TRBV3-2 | CASSQAVLAGVHYNEQFF | TGTGCCAGCAGCCAAGCGGTACTAGCGGGAGTGCATTACAATGAGCAGTTCTTC
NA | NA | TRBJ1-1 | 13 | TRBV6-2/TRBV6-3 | CASSYLQGLRAFF | TGTGCCAGCAGTTACCTTCAGGGCTTGAGAGCTTTCTTT
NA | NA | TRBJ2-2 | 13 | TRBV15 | CATRVAYTGELFF | TGTGCCACCCGGGTGGCGTACACCGGGGAGCTGTTTTTT
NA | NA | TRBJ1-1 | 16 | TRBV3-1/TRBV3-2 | CASSQDWRGRNTEAFF | TGTGCCAGCAGCCAAGATTGGAGGGGAAGGAACACTGAAGCTTTCTTT
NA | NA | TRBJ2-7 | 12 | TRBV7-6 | CASSLRGNEQYF | TGTGCCAGCAGCCTCAGGGGAAACGAGCAGTACTTC
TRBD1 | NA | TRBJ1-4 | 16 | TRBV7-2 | CASSVGEGQFNEKLFF | TGTGCCAGCAGCGTAGGAGAGGGACAGTTTAATGAAAAACTGTTTTTT
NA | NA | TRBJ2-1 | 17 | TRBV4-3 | CASSQDPGWSSYNEQFF | TGCGCCAGCAGCCAAGATCCGGGATGGAGCTCCTACAATGAGCAGTTCTTC
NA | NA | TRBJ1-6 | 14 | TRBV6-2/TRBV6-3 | CASSIGGYNSPLHF | TGTGCCAGCAGTATCGGCGGGTATAATTCACCCCTCCACTTT
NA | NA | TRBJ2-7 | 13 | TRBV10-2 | CASSVGPSYEQYF | TGCGCCAGCAGTGTTGGCCCTTCCTACGAGCAGTACTTC
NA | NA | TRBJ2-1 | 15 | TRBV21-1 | CASPWDRTYYNEQFF | TGTGCCAGCCCCTGGGACAGGACCTACTACAATGAGCAGTTCTTC
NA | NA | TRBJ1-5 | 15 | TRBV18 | CASSPSTSPLQPQHF | TGTGCCAGCTCGCCGTCGACATCTCCCCTCCAGCCCCAGCATTTT
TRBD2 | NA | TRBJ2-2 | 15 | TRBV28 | CASSKSGRATGELFF | TGTGCCAGCAGTAAAAGCGGGAGGGCCACCGGGGAGCTGTTTTTT
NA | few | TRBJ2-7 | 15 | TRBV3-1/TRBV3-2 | CASSQENRLSYEQYF | TGTGCCAGCAGCCAAGAAAACCGACTTTCCTACGAGCAGTACTTC
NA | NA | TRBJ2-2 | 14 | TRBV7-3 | CASSVTVGSGELFF | TGTGCCAGCAGCGTGACAGTGGGGTCCGGGGAGCTGTTTTTT
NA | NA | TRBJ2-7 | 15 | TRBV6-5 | CASSRSAASSYEQYF | TGTGCCAGCAGTAGGTCCGCAGCTAGCTCCTACGAGCAGTACTTC
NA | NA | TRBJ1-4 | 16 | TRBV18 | CASSQTTGLSNEKLFF | TGTGCCAGCTCACAAACAACAGGGCTAAGTAATGAAAAACTGTTTTTT
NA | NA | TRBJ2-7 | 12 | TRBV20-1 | CSASPSTYEQYF | TGCAGTGCTAGTCCCAGTACCTACGAGCAGTACTTC
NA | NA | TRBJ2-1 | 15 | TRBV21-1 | CASRRQGGSYNEQFF | TGTGCCAGCAGACGACAGGGGGGCTCCTACAATGAGCAGTTCTTC
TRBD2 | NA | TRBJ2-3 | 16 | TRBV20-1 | CSASSGTSGAPDTQYF | TGCAGTGCTAGTAGTGGAACTAGCGGGGCCCCAGATACGCAGTATTTT
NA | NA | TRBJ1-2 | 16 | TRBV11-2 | CASSLDLGPADYGYTF | TGTGCCAGCAGCTTAGATCTTGGGCCTGCAGACTATGGCTACACCTTC
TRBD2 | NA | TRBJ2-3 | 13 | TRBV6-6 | CASRGGGTDTQYF | TGTGCCAGCAGGGGAGGGGGCACAGATACGCAGTATTTT
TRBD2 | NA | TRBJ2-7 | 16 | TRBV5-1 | CASSLEGRGDNNEQYF | TGCGCCAGCAGCCTGGAAGGGCGGGGGGACAACAACGAGCAGTACTTC
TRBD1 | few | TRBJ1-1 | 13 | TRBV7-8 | CASSFQGVTEAFF | TGTGCCAGCAGCTTTCAGGGGGTCACTGAAGCTTTCTTT
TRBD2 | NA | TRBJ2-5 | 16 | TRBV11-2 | CASSWGAGGSGETQYF | TGTGCCAGCAGCTGGGGAGCGGGAGGGTCAGGAGAGACCCAGTACTTC
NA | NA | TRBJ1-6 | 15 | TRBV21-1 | CASSNRWTDNSPLHF | TGTGCCAGCAGCAATCGGTGGACAGACAATTCACCCCTCCACTTT
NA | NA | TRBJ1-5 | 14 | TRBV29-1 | CSVDGIRWRQPQHF | TGCAGCGTCGACGGGATCAGGTGGCGACAGCCCCAGCATTTT
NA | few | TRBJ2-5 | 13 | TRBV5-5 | CASSLPFRRTQYF | TGTGCCAGCAGCTTGCCGTTCCGGAGGACCCAGTACTTC
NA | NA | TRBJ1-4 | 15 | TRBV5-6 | CASSPLGDANEKLFF | TGTGCCAGCAGCCCCCTCGGGGATGCTAATGAAAAACTGTTTTTT
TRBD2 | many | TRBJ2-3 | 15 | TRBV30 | CAWSGGSGSTDTQYF | TGTGCCTGGAGTGGTGGTAGCGGGAGCACAGATACGCAGTATTTT
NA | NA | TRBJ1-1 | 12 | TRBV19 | CASSILRQKAFF | TGTGCCAGTAGTATTCTGAGGCAGAAAGCTTTCTTT
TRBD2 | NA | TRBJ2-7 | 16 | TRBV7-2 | CASSRPRWEGLNEQYF | TGTGCCAGCAGCCGGCCAAGGTGGGAGGGCCTCAACGAGCAGTACTTC
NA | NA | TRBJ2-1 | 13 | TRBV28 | CASSRPPRDEQFF | TGTGCCAGCAGCCGACCCCCGCGGGATGAGCAGTTCTTC
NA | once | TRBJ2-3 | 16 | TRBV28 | CASERQVLEEADTQYF | TGTGCCAGCGAGAGACAGGTCCTGGAGGAGGCAGATACGCAGTATTTT
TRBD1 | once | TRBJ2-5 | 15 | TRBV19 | CASTAAGQGGRTQYF | TGTGCCAGTACCGCGGCCGGACAGGGCGGTCGGACCCAGTACTTC
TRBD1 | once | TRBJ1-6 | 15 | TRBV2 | CASSLQGAKDSPLHF | TGTGCCAGCAGCCTCCAGGGGGCAAAGGATTCACCCCTCCACTTT
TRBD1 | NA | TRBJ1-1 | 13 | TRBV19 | CASSTGTATEAFF | TGTGCCAGTAGTACAGGGACAGCCACTGAAGCTTTCTTT
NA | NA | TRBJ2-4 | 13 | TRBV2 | CASSDGTAVLWHF | TGTGCCAGCAGTGATGGGACTGCAGTCTTATGGCACTTC